The 26 T cell receptor beta chains given below trace back to one sample, sequenced in a study of control samples from healthy donors and cancer patients. Here immunoSEQ multiplex PCR was the method, and the copy in TCRdb shows in-frame clones only, minus some. Of roughly 200,000 clones in the sample, about 93% were seen once. The sequencing sample was made of blood. Every receptor here comes from a young man in good health.

The gene calls are TRBV18 and TRBJ1-5; D is possibly TRBD1 (5 bases). Germline V gene data show CDR1 as KGHSH and CDR2 as LQKENI. V lost 3 bases and J 1 base, leaving 10 bases between the germline ends. This CDR3 region has 15 residues. This CDR3 reads CASSPLGDSNQPQHF. CDR3 sequence (DNA): TGTGCCAGCTCACCTTTGGGGGACAGCAATCAGCCCCAGCATTTT.

This rearrangement joins TRBV5-1 to TRBJ1-6, with TRBD1 matching 7 bases. Germline assignment: CDR1 SGHRS and CDR2 YFSETQ. The CDR3 runs 16 residues. V was pared by 4 bases and J by 10 bases, with 14 bases of the junction left unmatched. The CDR3 nucleotides are TGCGCCAGCAGCCTTCTAGGACAGGCAGAGGAATCACCCCTCCACTTT. It encodes CASSLLGQAEESPLHF.

This clone was picked up one time. J is TRBJ2-4 and V is TRBV18; TRBD2 matches 11 bases. V lost 0 bases, J lost 0 bases, and 10 bases stayed unmatched. Germline-derived CDR1 and CDR2 are KGHSH and LQKENI. The CDR3 spans 20 residues. The CDR3 region is CASSPPLAGGQNSAKNIQYF. In DNA, the CDR3 is TGTGCCAGCTCACCACCGCTAGCGGGGGGACAGAACTCAGCCAAAAACATTCAGTACTTC.

This chain connects TRBV9 to TRBJ1-4; D remains unclear. The V gene lost 2 bases and the J gene lost 8 bases, with 13 bases spanning the gap. Germline CDR1 and CDR2: SGDLS and YYNGEE. The CDR3 spans 14 residues. The CDR3, as DNA: TGTGCCAGCAGCGTCTCGGGGAGCGGCGAAAAACTGTTTTTT. It is translated as CASSVSGSGEKLFF.

J is TRBJ2-7 and V is TRBV7-6, with 7 nucleotides matching TRBD1. CDR1 SGHVS and CDR2 FNYEAQ come from the germline V gene. The CDR3 covers 15 residues. V gave up 5 bases and J gave up 3 bases; unmatched junction bases: 10. The CDR3, as DNA: TGTGCCAGCAGCCCTTCCGGGACAGACGTCTACGAGCAGTACTTC. Translated: CASSPSGTDVYEQYF.

The chain recombines TRBV27 with TRBJ1-2; 8 bases align to TRBD1. This CDR3 spans 17 amino acids. The trim removed 4 bases at V and 1 base at J, leaving 11 bases unmatched. The germline V gene encodes CDR1 MNHEY and CDR2 SMNVEV (reference sequence). The CDR3 sequence is CASSSLATGAINYGYTF. In DNA form, the CDR3 reads TGTGCCAGCAGTTCGCTAGCGACAGGGGCGATTAACTATGGCTACACCTTC.

The chain carries TRBV19 and TRBJ1-3; TRBD1 is a possible D gene (5 bases). The germline V and J ends were trimmed by 3 bases and 8 bases, with 11 bases remaining between them. Germline V gene lookup returns CDR1 LNHDA and CDR2 SQIVND (reference sequence). The CDR3 contains 13 residues. CDR3 region: CASSIGREYTIYF. The CDR3 DNA follows: TGTGCCAGTAGTATCGGCAGGGAATACACCATATATTTT.

The rearrangement joins TRBV18 to TRBJ1-2; 7 bases are a match to TRBD1. Germline V CDR1 and CDR2: KGHSH, LQKENI. This CDR3 is 16 amino acids long. The V and J ends lost 0 bases and 1 base, in that order; junction bases with no gene match: 5. The CDR3 reads CASSPPSGTDNYGYTF. The DNA of the CDR3 is TGTGCCAGCTCACCACCATCCGGGACAGATAACTATGGCTACACCTTC.

The V call is TRBV11-3, the J call TRBJ2-5, with TRBD2 matching over 13 bases. This CDR3 region has 17 residues. The J segment lost 3 bases and the V segment lost 5 bases, leaving 9 bases of the junction unmatched. The germline V gene has CDR1 SGHNT and CDR2 YENEEA. This chain's CDR3 is CASSPSRLAGGEETQYF. In DNA form, the CDR3 reads TGTGCCAGCAGCCCTTCGAGACTAGCGGGGGGAGAAGAGACCCAGTACTTC.

The V gene is TRBV7-9, the J gene TRBJ1-2, with 7 bases lining up with TRBD1. Looked up from germline, CDR1 is SEHNR and CDR2 is FQNEAQ (reference sequence). After removal of 2 bases from V and 8 bases from J, the junction contained 8 bases not matched to a gene. The CDR3 is 14 residues long. The CDR3 nucleotides are TGTGCCAGCAGCTTACCGAACAGGGGAGAGGGCTACACCTTC. Its translation: CASSLPNRGEGYTF.

The chain employs TRBV6-5 and TRBJ2-2; D uncertain. V gave up 0 bases and J gave up 5 bases, with 10 bases separating them. Germline V lookup: CDR1 MNHEY, CDR2 SVGAGI. The CDR3 runs to 15 residues. CDR3 sequence (DNA): TGTGCCAGCAGTTACTCCCAATTGGGGACCGGGGAGCTGTTTTTT. Its protein product is CASSYSQLGTGELFF.

This clone was detected only once. The chain joins TRBV12-2 to TRBJ1-1; the table assigns TRBD1, which was not confirmed against the DNA. TRBV12-2 is a pseudogene segment. The CDR3 is 14 residues long. The CDR3, as DNA: TGTGCAAGTCGCTGGGGGCGGGTGAACACTGAAGCTTTCTTT. Translated: CASRWGRVNTEAFF.

V and J are TRBV5-1 and TRBJ2-5, with TRBD2 matching over 11 bases. This CDR3 is built from 15 residues. CDR1 and CDR2 from the germline V gene are SGHRS and YFSETQ. Germline trimming cut 0 bases from V and 4 bases from J; bases unmatched to any gene: 2. The CDR3 spells CASSLGLAGGETQYF. The CDR3 nucleotides read TGCGCCAGCAGCTTGGGGCTAGCGGGGGGAGAGACCCAGTACTTC.

Comment on this clone: This same CDR3 is encoded by further DNA sequences in the sample. This sequence joins TRBV3-1 (or the pseudogene TRBV3-2) and TRBJ1-1; D is unclear. Deletions cut 5 bases from V and 4 bases from J, with 8 bases between. Germline loops: CDR1 LGHDT, CDR2 YNNKEL (reference sequence). This CDR3 is 12 amino acids long. The CDR3 here is CASSTRSTEAFF. CDR3 DNA: TGTGCCAGCAGCACAAGGAGCACTGAAGCTTTCTTT.

This chain joins TRBV18 and TRBJ1-4, with 9 bases aligning to TRBD1. There are 13 residues in the CDR3. V trimming: 6 bases; J trimming: 5 bases; junction bases outside the gene matches: 1. CDR1 and CDR2 (germline): KGHSH, LQKENI. The DNA for the CDR3 is TGTGCCAGCTCGGGGACAGGGAATGAAAAACTGTTTTTT. Translation gives CASSGTGNEKLFF.

The rearrangement links TRBV5-1 to TRBJ1-2; possible D gene TRBD1, 6 bases. This CDR3 has 15 residues. Trimming pared 0 bases from V and 7 bases from J, leaving 16 bases between. Germline CDR1 and CDR2: SGHRS and YFSETQ. The DNA of the CDR3 is TGCGCCAGCAGCTTGGGACAGGCAATCTCCGGTGGCTACACCTTC. Translation gives CASSLGQAISGGYTF.

This chain links TRBV6-1 with TRBJ2-2; 7 bases align to TRBD1. The CDR3 runs to 16 residues. Trimming cost V 4 bases and J 3 bases; bases outside gene matches: 8. CDR1 and CDR2 (germline): MNHNS, SASEGT. The CDR3 sequence is CASSAYRGPDTGELFF. As DNA, the CDR3 is TGTGCCAGCAGTGCCTACAGGGGCCCCGACACCGGGGAGCTGTTTTTT.

The chain is built from TRBV7-9 and TRBJ1-5; tentatively, D is TRBD1 (6 bases). The CDR3 extends over 12 amino acids. Germline V gives CDR1 SEHNR, CDR2 FQNEAQ (reference sequence). The germline V and J ends were trimmed by 5 bases and 4 bases, with 6 bases remaining between them. The CDR3 here is CASSGQNQPQHF. The CDR3 region has the DNA TGTGCCAGCAGCGGACAGAATCAGCCCCAGCATTTT.

This chain links TRBV7-2 with TRBJ2-1; 10 nucleotides match TRBD2. Germline CDR1 is SGHTA and CDR2 is FQGNSA. The CDR3 is made up of 15 amino acids. The V gene end was trimmed by 4 bases and the J gene end by 9 bases; junction bases not matched to a gene: 9. CDR3 in DNA: TGTGCCAGCAGCTCTGAAGCGGGGGGGTTCAGTGAGCAGTTCTTC. Encoded protein: CASSSEAGGFSEQFF.

The chain joins TRBV6-5 to TRBJ1-1; no reliable D call. Germline loops: CDR1 MNHEY, CDR2 SVGAGI. The V end lost 2 bases, the J end lost 4 bases, and 8 bases lay between the germline ends. This CDR3 spans 13 amino acids. DNA of the CDR3: TGTGCCAGCAGTTACAGTCTTTCCACTGAAGCTTTCTTT. Encoded protein: CASSYSLSTEAFF.

The rearrangement uses TRBV19 and TRBJ1-5; D not resolved. V lost 4 bases and J 0 bases, leaving 4 bases between the germline ends. CDR1 LNHDA and CDR2 SQIVND come from the germline V gene (reference sequence). The CDR3 extends over 13 amino acids. In DNA form, the CDR3 reads TGTGCCAGTAGTAAATATAGCAATCAGCCCCAGCATTTT. Encoded protein: CASSKYSNQPQHF.

The DNA of the CDR3 is TGTGCCAGCAGTGAGACTGCCTCGGCGGAGATGAACACTGAAGCTTTCTTT. Amino acids: CASSETASAEMNTEAFF. The chain combines TRBV25-1 with TRBJ1-1; D gene unclear. Trimming removed 3 bases at V and 0 bases at J, with 17 bases between. Per germline, CDR1 MGHDK and CDR2 SYGVNS. The CDR3 has 17 residues.

This chain links TRBV3-1 (or the pseudogene TRBV3-2) with TRBJ2-5; no firm D call. With 1 base removed from V and 2 bases from J, the gap between germline ends came to 8 bases. This CDR3 is 14 amino acids long. Germline V gives CDR1 LGHDT, CDR2 YNNKEL (reference sequence). The CDR3 sequence: CASSQGGAQETQYF. DNA of the CDR3: TGTGCCAGCAGCCAAGGAGGAGCACAAGAGACCCAGTACTTC.

This sequence joins TRBV19 and TRBJ2-3; the D is unclear. CDR3 length equals 13 residues. V gave up 6 bases and J gave up 3 bases, with 10 bases separating them. The germline CDR1 and CDR2 sequences are LNHDA and SQIVND (reference sequence). This chain's CDR3 is CASRVEITDTQYF. CDR3 nucleotide sequence: TGTGCCAGTAGGGTTGAGATAACAGATACGCAGTATTTT.

V and J are TRBV19 and TRBJ2-2; D remains unclear. The V gene's germline CDR1 is LNHDA and CDR2 SQIVND (reference sequence). The CDR3 covers 17 residues. The ends were cut back, 3 bases at V and 1 base at J, with 15 bases in the middle. CDR3 residues: CASSIIIGQLNTGELFF. The CDR3 nucleotides are TGTGCCAGTAGTATTATTATAGGTCAACTGAACACCGGGGAGCTGTTTTTT.

This rearrangement joins TRBV5-1 to TRBJ2-3, with TRBD2 identical over 7 bases. V was clipped by 5 bases and J by 2 bases; unmatched bases: 11. The CDR3 runs to 16 residues. Germline assignment: CDR1 SGHRS and CDR2 YFSETQ. The CDR3 region has the DNA TGCGCCAGCAGGGGCGGGGGTGTGTCCTACACAGATACGCAGTATTTT. Protein product: CASRGGGVSYTDTQYF. The whole variable domain, remainder taken from reference TRBV5-1 and TRBJ2-3, is KAGVTQTPRYLIKTRGQQVTLSCSPISGHRSVSWYQQTPGQGLQFLFEYFSETQRNKGNFPGRFSGRQFSNSRSEMNVSTLELGDSALYLCASRGGGVSYTDTQYFGPGTRLTVL.